This paragraph reports one T cell receptor beta chain. Its target is not known. Time point in this sample: after neoadjuvant nivolumab, at surgical resection. Most PBMC samples had around 0.5 ug input DNA in six replicates. Measured with immunoSEQ multiplex PCR; TCRdb has only the in-frame clones, and not every one. The top ten hold about 3.9% of the sample, which has fewer than 10,000 clones, approximately 72% seen once. The source of the sample is a study of neoadjuvant anti-PD-1 for oral cavity cancer. Study background: Most patients had three to four biweekly doses of 3 mg/kg nivolumab before resection. Around day 43, patients without progression received a fourth nivolumab dose before surgery. Broader study findings: Pretreatment Treg/Th17 ratio correlated inversely with post-treatment tumor clonality.

The CDR3 sequence is 14 residues long. CDR1 and CDR2 (germline): SNHLY, FYNNEI. Trimming removed 6 bases from V and 2 bases from J; junction bases left unmatched: 5. This rearrangement joins TRBV2 to TRBJ1-2; 8 bases align to TRBD1. The receptor was derived from a person aged 35-79 years with oral cavity squamous cell carcinoma. Specimen: PBMCs, collected after nivolumab (anti-PD-1) treatment. As DNA, the CDR3 is TGTGCCAGCAGGGGTCGACAGGGGAACTATGGCTACACCTTC. Translated, it gives CASRGRQGNYGYTF.